This T cell receptor beta chain comes out of a study of shared clonotypes between healthy human individuals. The germline V and J ends were trimmed by 5 bases and 4 bases, with 11 bases remaining between them. The CDR3 length is 14 residues. From germline, CDR1 is MNHNY and CDR2 SVGAGI (reference sequence). Each sorted subset replicate got 200 ng genomic DNA, approximately 27,000 genomes. Method: immunoSEQ multiplex PCR; TCRdb's copy keeps in-frame clones and lacks some. Among about 640,000 clones, about three quarters were seen once, and the ten largest hold 1.5% to 2%. J is TRBJ2-2 and V is TRBV6-6; D is undetermined. Sequencing input: memory CD4+ T cells sorted from blood. Subset of the sample: CD45RA-negative fraction. The receptor was derived from a woman between 25 and 40 years old in good health. CDR3 protein: CASSPARTTGELFF. CDR3 DNA: TGTGCCAGCAGTCCTGCCCGGACCACCGGGGAGCTGTTTTTT.